The 6 T cell receptor beta chains presented below share a single source sample, sequenced in a study of long-term antiretroviral therapy in people with HIV. The libraries were made with immunoSEQ v3.0 at survey level. Only in-frame clones appear in the TCRdb table, and some are missing; sequencing was by immunoSEQ multiplex PCR. The sample carries around 16,000 clones, 78% recorded once. The source material was unsorted PBMCs, sampled 3.1 to 3.3 years after starting antiretroviral therapy. These receptor sequences come from a middle-aged woman with HIV.

The chain's CDR3 is CASRKQGTNSYEQYF. The CDR3 DNA follows: TGTGCCAGCAGAAAACAGGGGACCAACTCCTACGAGCAGTACTTC. The chain has TRBV27 and TRBJ2-7; 7 nucleotides line up with TRBD1. Germline V CDR1 and CDR2: MNHEY, SMNVEV (reference sequence). The CDR3 length is 15 residues. Trimming at V came to 6 bases and at J to 0 bases, leaving 8 bases not matched to a gene.

The chain has TRBV7-9 and TRBJ1-2; D unclear. Germline CDR1 and CDR2: SEHNR and FQNEAQ (reference sequence). Deletions cut 0 bases from V and 5 bases from J, with 10 bases between. The CDR3 is made up of 14 amino acids. CDR3 sequence reads: CASSLAVVPYGYTF. The DNA of the CDR3 is TGTGCCAGCAGCTTAGCGGTAGTGCCGTATGGCTACACCTTC.

V usage is TRBV4-3 and J usage is TRBJ2-5, with TRBD2 identical over 8 bases. The V and J ends lost 1 base and 2 bases, in that order; junction bases with no gene match: 3. The CDR3 has 15 amino acids. CDR1 is LGHNA and CDR2 is YSLEER in the germline V gene. The CDR3 spells CASSQGGLEQETQYF. CDR3 nucleotide sequence: TGCGCCAGCAGCCAAGGGGGACTAGAACAAGAGACCCAGTACTTC.

This clone was observed a few times. The chain combines TRBV27 with TRBJ1-1; the D is unclear. Germline assignment: CDR1 MNHEY and CDR2 SMNVEV (reference sequence). CDR3 size: 12 residues. V was shortened by 11 bases and J by 5 bases, with 15 bases between the two germline ends. CDR3 residues: CAAKGLGTEAFF. The DNA for the CDR3 is TGTGCCGCGAAAGGGCTGGGGACTGAAGCTTTCTTT.

The chain couples TRBV5-1 to TRBJ1-1; D unresolved. Trimming stripped 4 bases from V and 8 bases from J, with 12 bases between. The CDR3 is made up of 12 amino acids. The V gene's germline CDR1 is SGHRS and CDR2 YFSETQ. The CDR3: CASSAESREAFF. CDR3 nucleotides: TGCGCCAGCAGCGCGGAAAGCCGAGAAGCTTTCTTT. Full variable domain (rest looked up from reference TRBV5-1 and TRBJ1-1): KAGVTQTPRYLIKTRGQQVTLSCSPISGHRSVSWYQQTPGQGLQFLFEYFSETQRNKGNFPGRFSGRQFSNSRSEMNVSTLELGDSALYLCASSAESREAFFGQGTRLTVV.

This chain connects TRBV7-2 to TRBJ2-1; possible D gene TRBD2, 6 bases. The V and J ends lost 5 bases and 5 bases respectively, with 10 bases between them. Germline CDR1 is SGHTA and CDR2 is FQGNSA. This CDR3 contains 13 residues. The CDR3 loop is CASSRRGDNEQFF. The CDR3 region has the DNA TGTGCCAGCAGCCGGCGGGGTGACAATGAGCAGTTCTTC.